The 21 T cell receptor beta chains in this list originate from one sample, sequenced in a study of OX40 agonist ivuxolimab in advanced cancers. Measured with immunoSEQ multiplex PCR; TCRdb has only the in-frame clones, and not every one. The data show over 95,000 clones, with about 90% seen just once and 0.79% held by the top ten. The sample in question was CD4+ or CD8+ T cells sorted from blood, obtained in a trial of the OX40 agonist ivuxolimab. These receptors originate from an adult with an advanced solid tumor such as melanoma, head and neck, liver or kidney cancer.

V gene TRBV6-5 combines with J gene TRBJ1-2; perhaps TRBD1 as D (5 bases). The ends were cut back, 7 bases at V and 4 bases at J, with 19 bases in the middle. The CDR3 is made up of 15 amino acids. Germline CDR1 reads MNHEY; CDR2 reads SVGAGI. Here the CDR3 DNA reads TGTGCCAGCAAACAGAACCAGGGCAGGAGCTATGGCTACACCTTC. Translation: CASKQNQGRSYGYTF.

The chain carries TRBV30 and TRBJ2-1; D possibly corresponds to TRBD1 (5 bases). V dropped 4 bases and J dropped 7 bases, with 17 bases sitting between them. This CDR3 contains 14 residues. Germline lookup yields CDR1 GTSNPN and CDR2 SVGIG (reference sequence). The CDR3 sequence is CAWKDPQGWNEQFF. For the CDR3, the DNA is TGTGCCTGGAAGGATCCCCAGGGTTGGAATGAGCAGTTCTTC.

The V gene is TRBV19, the J gene TRBJ2-7, with 10 bases identical to TRBD1. The V gene's germline CDR1 is LNHDA and CDR2 SQIVND (reference sequence). CDR3 length equals 14 residues. The ends lost 4 bases at V and 5 bases at J; junction bases unmatched: 5. CDR3 in DNA: TGTGCCAGTAGTACCGGGACAGGGGAAAACGAGCAGTACTTC. Protein: CASSTGTGENEQYF. Full variable domain (remainder filled in from reference TRBV19 and TRBJ2-7): DGGITQSPKYLFRKEGQNVTLSCEQNLNHDAMYWYRQDPGQGLRLIYYSQIVNDFQKGDIAEGYSVSREKKESFPLTVTSAQKNPTAFYLCASSTGTGENEQYFGPGTRLTVT.

This chain links TRBV28 with TRBJ2-1; TRBD2 is a possible D gene (6 bases). Germline CDR1 reads MDHEN; CDR2 reads SYDVKM. V was trimmed by 7 bases and J by 2 bases, leaving 15 bases between them. The CDR3 length is 15 residues. CDR3 in amino acids: CASISKTRPYNEQFF. Here the CDR3 DNA reads TGTGCCAGCATCTCCAAGACTAGGCCCTACAATGAGCAGTTCTTC.

This chain connects TRBV5-1 to TRBJ1-2, with D perhaps matching TRBD1 (6 bases). The CDR3 covers 14 residues. Deletions cut 5 bases from V and 3 bases from J, with 14 bases between. Germline values: CDR1 SGHRS, CDR2 YFSETQ. CDR3 DNA sequence: TGCGCCAGCAGAGACAGGATGGAGGACTATGGCTACACCTTC. Amino acid sequence: CASRDRMEDYGYTF.

The V and J genes are TRBV28 and TRBJ2-3; 8 nucleotides match TRBD1. The CDR3 sequence is 14 residues long. The germline CDR1 and CDR2 sequences are MDHEN and SYDVKM. The ends lost 5 bases at V and 6 bases at J; junction bases unmatched: 7. The CDR3, as DNA: TGTGCCAGCAGTCTACAGCAGGGGGCGGATACGCAGTATTTT. Its protein is CASSLQQGADTQYF.

The rearrangement uses TRBV10-3 and TRBJ1-2; D uncertain. In germline, CDR1 is ENHRY, CDR2 SYGVKD. The CDR3 is 15 residues long. Trimming shortened V by 2 bases and J by 0 bases, and 10 bases separated the two germline ends. The CDR3 loop reads CAISEETLTNYGYTF. CDR3 coding DNA: TGTGCCATCAGTGAGGAAACGTTAACTAACTATGGCTACACCTTC.

This chain connects TRBV6-5 to TRBJ1-2; the D gene is possibly TRBD1 (6 bases). The CDR3 sequence is 14 residues long. The V gene lost 6 bases and the J gene lost 4 bases, with 15 bases spanning the gap. Germline CDR1 MNHEY, CDR2 SVGAGI. DNA of the CDR3: TGTGCCAGCAGCCTCGGCGTCAGGGGCTATGGCTACACCTTC. Its translation is CASSLGVRGYGYTF.

The chain employs TRBV10-3 and TRBJ1-1; D gene ambiguous. The V gene's germline CDR1 is ENHRY and CDR2 SYGVKD. V shed 5 bases and J shed 1 base, with 8 bases lying between them. The CDR3 has 13 residues. CDR3 in DNA: TGTGCCATCAGTTTAGACGGGAACACTGAAGCTTTCTTT. Translation gives CAISLDGNTEAFF.

The chain has TRBV11-2 and TRBJ1-1; D possibly corresponds to TRBD1 (5 bases). Trimming left V 0 bases short and J 6 bases short, with 26 bases between. Germline V gene sequence: CDR1 SGHAT, CDR2 FQNNGV. There are 19 residues in the CDR3. DNA for the CDR3: TGTGCCAGCAGCTTAGAGGGTAGCGGGGGAAGGGGAGGAAGGGCTGAAGCTTTCTTT. It codes for CASSLEGSGGRGGRAEAFF.

This chain joins TRBV7-6 and TRBJ2-5; 12 bases fit TRBD1. The V and J ends lost 4 bases and 7 bases, in that order; junction bases with no gene match: 4. The germline V gene has CDR1 SGHVS and CDR2 FNYEAQ. This CDR3 contains 14 residues. CDR3 protein: CASSSGQGAGTQYF. The CDR3 nucleotides read TGTGCCAGCAGCTCGGGACAGGGGGCCGGGACCCAGTACTTC.

The chain has TRBV5-4 and TRBJ1-1; TRBD1 might be the D (6 bases). CDR3 length: 16 residues. Between the trimmed V and J ends, which lost 6 bases and 5 bases, there was a span of 23 bases. The V gene's germline CDR1 is SGHNT and CDR2 YYREEE (reference sequence). The CDR3 here is CASTTRQVGVGTEAFF. In DNA, the CDR3 is TGTGCCAGCACCACGAGACAGGTAGGGGTCGGGACTGAAGCTTTCTTT.

J is TRBJ1-5 and V is TRBV4-1, with unresolved D. The ends were cut back, 1 base at V and 0 bases at J, with 7 bases in the middle. The CDR3 is 15 amino acids. Looked up from germline, CDR1 is MGHRA and CDR2 is YSYEKL. As DNA, the CDR3 is TGCGCCAGCAGCCAAGGGAGCGGTAGCAATCAGCCCCAGCATTTT. It encodes CASSQGSGSNQPQHF.

The rearrangement joins TRBV11-2 to TRBJ2-1; maybe TRBD2 (5 bases). This CDR3 is 13 amino acids long. Deletions cut 4 bases from V and 3 bases from J, with 7 bases between. Looked up from germline, CDR1 is SGHAT and CDR2 is FQNNGV. The CDR3 DNA reads TGTGCCAGCAGCTCTAGCAACTACAATGAGCAGTTCTTC. It codes for CASSSSNYNEQFF.

The rearrangement links TRBV2 to TRBJ1-3; maybe TRBD1 (6 bases). Germline V gives CDR1 SNHLY, CDR2 FYNNEI. Trimming cost V 7 bases and J 3 bases, with 13 bases left between them. CDR3 length equals 14 residues. This chain's CDR3 is CASNPEGVGNTIYF. The CDR3 bases are TGTGCCAGCAACCCGGAGGGGGTTGGAAACACCATATATTTT.

The rearrangement links TRBV2 to TRBJ2-3, with 7 bases aligning to TRBD1. The CDR3 contains 17 residues. V gave up 5 bases and J gave up 0 bases; unmatched junction bases: 11. Germline V gene lookup returns CDR1 SNHLY and CDR2 FYNNEI. The CDR3 spells CASSLEPRTGSTDTQYF. Written as DNA, the CDR3 is TGTGCCAGCAGTCTGGAACCTCGGACAGGAAGCACAGATACGCAGTATTTT.

The chain couples TRBV6-5 to TRBJ2-3, with 9 bases aligning to TRBD1. From germline, CDR1 is MNHEY and CDR2 SVGAGI. This CDR3 comprises 15 residues. With V trimmed by 6 bases and J by 6 bases, 10 bases remained unmatched. The CDR3 DNA sequence: TGTGCCAGCAGACCTACAGGGGGCAGTGTGGATACGCAGTATTTT. It translates to CASRPTGGSVDTQYF.

CDR3 in DNA: TGTGCCAGCAGCAAACCTGGGACAGGGTACACAGATACGCAGTATTTT. It is translated as CASSKPGTGYTDTQYF. The gene calls are TRBV21-1 and TRBJ2-3; TRBD1 reflects the table's D call only, with no check against the DNA. TRBV21-1 counts as a pseudogene. CDR3 length: 16 amino acids.

This chain connects TRBV5-1 to TRBJ1-5; possible D gene TRBD1, 6 bases. The V and J ends lost 4 bases and 6 bases respectively, with 11 bases between them. The CDR3 runs to 13 residues. The germline V gene has CDR1 SGHRS and CDR2 YFSETQ. CDR3 DNA: TGCGCCAGCAGCCCTGTACAGGGTCAGCCCCAGCATTTT. Amino acid sequence: CASSPVQGQPQHF.

The chain carries TRBV29-1 and TRBJ2-7; 11 nucleotides align to TRBD1. V lost 4 bases to trimming and J lost 2 bases; unmatched junction nucleotides: 4. The CDR3 extends over 14 amino acids. Germline CDR1 SQVTM, CDR2 ANQGSEA. The DNA of the CDR3 is TGCAGCGTTGTAAAGGGACAGGGGGCCTACGAGCAGTACTTC. It translates to CSVVKGQGAYEQYF.

V gene TRBV5-1 combines with J gene TRBJ2-5; 8 bases are a match to TRBD1. Trimming cost V 5 bases and J 5 bases; bases outside gene matches: 2. From germline, CDR1 is SGHRS and CDR2 YFSETQ. This CDR3 spans 12 amino acids. The CDR3 protein is CASSRTGETQYF. The CDR3 DNA follows: TGCGCCAGCAGTAGGACAGGGGAGACCCAGTACTTC.